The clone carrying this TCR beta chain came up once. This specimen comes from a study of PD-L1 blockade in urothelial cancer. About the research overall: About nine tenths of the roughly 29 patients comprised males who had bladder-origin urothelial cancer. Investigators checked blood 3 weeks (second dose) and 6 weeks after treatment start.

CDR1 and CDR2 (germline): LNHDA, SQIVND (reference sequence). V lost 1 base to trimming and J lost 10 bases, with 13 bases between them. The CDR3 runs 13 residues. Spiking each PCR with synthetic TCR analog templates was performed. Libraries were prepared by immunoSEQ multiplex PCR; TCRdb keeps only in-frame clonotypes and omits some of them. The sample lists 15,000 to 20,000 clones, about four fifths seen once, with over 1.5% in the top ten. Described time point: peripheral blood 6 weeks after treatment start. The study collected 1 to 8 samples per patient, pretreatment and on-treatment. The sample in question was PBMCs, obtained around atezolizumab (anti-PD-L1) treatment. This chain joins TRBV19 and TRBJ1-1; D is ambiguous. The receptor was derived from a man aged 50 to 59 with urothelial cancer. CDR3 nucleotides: TGTGCCAGTAGTATAGGTGGGCGCTCGGTAGCTTTCTTT. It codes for CASSIGGRSVAFF. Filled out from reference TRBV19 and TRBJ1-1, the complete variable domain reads DGGITQSPKYLFRKEGQNVTLSCEQNLNHDAMYWYRQDPGQGLRLIYYSQIVNDFQKGDIAEGYSVSREKKESFPLTVTSAQKNPTAFYLCASSIGGRSVAFFGQGTRLTVV.